This is a list of T cell receptor beta chains from one sample in a study of blood T cell repertoires in COVID-19. Using immunoSEQ multiplex PCR, the repertoire was profiled, and TCRdb retains in-frame clones only, with some absent. The sample lists under 250,000 clones, roughly 90% occurring once. Sequencing was carried out using peripheral blood. The receptors originated from a man aged 60 to 75 with COVID-19, enrolled during active disease. Both conserved end residues are part of each CDR3. A D gene is named only where the DNA matches it firmly. Clone size appears in some rows only: once, few, many, or a class for an expanded clone.

D gene,J gene,clone size,V gene,CDR3 protein,CDR3 DNA
.,TRBJ2-3,.,TRBV11-2,CASRDSLTQYF,TGTGCCAGCAGAGACAGCTTAACGCAGTATTTT
.,TRBJ2-2,.,TRBV3-1/TRBV3-2,CASKKEGTGELFF,TGTGCCAGCAAAAAAGAGGGCACCGGGGAGCTGTTTTTT
.,TRBJ1-2,.,TRBV9,CASSVEDSILYGYTF,TGTGCCAGCAGCGTAGAGGACAGCATTCTTTATGGCTACACCTTC
.,TRBJ2-1,.,TRBV5-6,CASSLEPVRQFF,TGTGCCAGCAGCTTGGAGCCCGTGAGGCAGTTCTTC
.,TRBJ2-5,.,TRBV5-4,CASSSTYRVEGETQYF,TGTGCCAGCAGCTCGACCTACAGGGTCGAGGGGGAGACCCAGTACTTC
.,TRBJ2-5,.,TRBV29-1,CSVVGRDQETQYF,TGCAGCGTTGTGGGCAGGGACCAAGAGACCCAGTACTTC
TRBD2,TRBJ2-1,.,TRBV11-2,CASSLVAGVRNEQFF,TGTGCCAGCAGCTTAGTTGCGGGAGTAAGGAATGAGCAGTTCTTC
TRBD1,TRBJ2-3,.,TRBV6-1,CASSEDRSVGTDTQYF,TGTGCCAGCAGTGAGGACAGGTCCGTTGGCACAGATACGCAGTATTTT
TRBD1,TRBJ2-1,.,TRBV7-9,CASSRRDRGGNEQFF,TGTGCCAGCAGCCGCCGGGACAGGGGTGGCAATGAGCAGTTCTTC
TRBD2,TRBJ2-3,.,TRBV6-5,CASSFRDYLYF,TGTGCCAGCAGCTTCCGGGACTATCTGTATTTT
TRBD2,TRBJ2-1,.,TRBV7-2,CASSLDRAGGNEQFF,TGTGCCAGCAGCTTAGACCGAGCGGGGGGCAATGAGCAGTTCTTC
.,TRBJ2-2,.,TRBV7-2,CASSLAGTDTGELFF,TGTGCCAGCAGCTTAGCGGGGACTGACACCGGGGAGCTGTTTTTT
TRBD1,TRBJ2-3,.,TRBV28,CASSLWTGNTDTQYF,TGTGCCAGCAGTTTGTGGACAGGGAACACAGATACGCAGTATTTT
.,TRBJ2-7,.,TRBV4-2,CASSQGQGTYEQYF,TGTGCCAGCAGCCAAGGTCAGGGGACCTACGAGCAGTACTTC
TRBD1,TRBJ1-2,.,TRBV19,CASSISGRGNYGYTF,TGTGCCAGTAGTATAAGTGGCAGGGGGAACTATGGCTACACCTTC
TRBD2,TRBJ2-1,.,TRBV28,CASSFIAGLWNEQFF,TGTGCCAGCAGTTTTATAGCGGGGCTCTGGAATGAGCAGTTCTTC
.,TRBJ1-2,.,TRBV28,CASRRADSNYGYTF,TGTGCCAGCAGACGGGCAGACAGTAACTATGGCTACACCTTC
.,TRBJ2-6,.,TRBV6-5,CASSYPTRSGANVLTF,TGTGCCAGCAGTTACCCGACTCGCTCTGGGGCCAACGTCCTGACTTTC
TRBD1,TRBJ2-3,once,TRBV27,CASRTTPGQGADTQYF,TGTGCCAGCAGGACTACCCCGGGACAGGGCGCAGATACGCAGTATTTT
.,TRBJ1-3,.,TRBV19,CASSERTVAGNTIYF,TGTGCCAGTAGTGAGAGGACAGTGGCTGGAAACACCATATATTTT
.,TRBJ2-7,.,TRBV6-6,CASSYSGGALSYEQYF,TGTGCCAGCAGTTACTCGGGGGGGGCTCTCTCCTACGAGCAGTACTTC
TRBD1,TRBJ2-1,.,TRBV6-5,CASSKDRGSYNEQFF,TGTGCCAGCAGCAAGGACAGGGGGTCCTACAATGAGCAGTTCTTC
TRBD2,TRBJ2-2,.,TRBV2,CASKGLAGGGNTGELFF,TGTGCCAGCAAGGGACTAGCGGGAGGCGGGAACACCGGGGAGCTGTTTTTT
.,TRBJ2-1,.,TRBV5-8,CASSLGGHSYNEQFF,TGTGCCAGCAGCTTGGGGGGACACTCCTACAATGAGCAGTTCTTC
.,TRBJ2-2,once,TRBV11-1,CASSLAEVTGELFF,TGTGCCAGCAGCTTAGCGGAGGTGACCGGGGAGCTGTTTTTT
TRBD1,TRBJ2-2,.,TRBV19,CATGTGAISNTGELFF,TGTGCCACTGGGACAGGGGCTATATCGAACACCGGGGAGCTGTTTTTT
.,TRBJ1-1,.,TRBV6-6,CASTNEGGFGTEAFF,TGTGCCAGCACAAACGAGGGGGGGTTTGGCACTGAAGCTTTCTTT
.,TRBJ1-6,.,TRBV2,CASSDLPTVEDNSPLHF,TGTGCCAGCAGTGACCTCCCGACAGTAGAGGATAATTCACCCCTCCACTTT
TRBD1,TRBJ1-4,.,TRBV19,CASSPRQGNYLEQLFF,TGTGCCAGTAGCCCTCGACAGGGGAATTACCTAGAGCAACTGTTTTTT
TRBD1,TRBJ2-3,.,TRBV5-1,CASSPGQGTDTQYF,TGCGCCAGCAGCCCGGGACAGGGCACAGATACGCAGTATTTT
.,TRBJ2-7,once,TRBV19,CASSTPKGFSSYEQYF,TGTGCCAGTAGTACCCCTAAGGGGTTTAGCTCCTACGAGCAGTACTTC
TRBD1,TRBJ1-3,.,TRBV2,CASSRDSNSGNTIYF,TGTGCCAGTTCCCGGGACAGTAACTCTGGAAACACCATATATTTT
.,TRBJ2-4,.,TRBV3-1/TRBV3-2,CASSQKGGVQYF,TGTGCCAGCAGCCAAAAAGGGGGAGTTCAGTACTTC
.,TRBJ1-1,.,TRBV2,CASARTVNTEAFF,TGTGCCAGCGCCAGAACAGTGAACACTGAAGCTTTCTTT
TRBD1,TRBJ2-7,.,TRBV6-1,CASSESVHRGVEQYF,TGTGCCAGCAGTGAAAGTGTCCACAGGGGGGTTGAGCAGTACTTC
TRBD1,TRBJ1-2,once,TRBV6-5,CASRTGSYGYTF,TGTGCCAGCAGGACAGGGTCCTATGGCTACACCTTC
.,TRBJ2-7,once,TRBV12-2,CASRLGQTSGIVPSYEQYF,TGTGCAAGTCGCTTAGGTCAGACTAGCGGGATCGTCCCCTCCTACGAGCAGTACTTC
TRBD2,TRBJ2-7,.,TRBV19,CASSLAGGPYEQYF,TGTGCCAGTAGTCTTGCGGGAGGGCCTTACGAGCAGTACTTC
.,TRBJ2-7,.,TRBV12-3/TRBV12-4,CASSRSVSHEQYF,TGTGCCAGTTCCAGGTCGGTTTCCCACGAGCAGTACTTC
.,TRBJ1-5,.,TRBV12-5,CASGLVSWRSNQPQHF,TGTGCTAGTGGTTTGGTAAGTTGGAGAAGCAATCAGCCCCAGCATTTT
TRBD1,TRBJ1-2,.,TRBV5-1,CASNPGQGTNYGYTF,TGCGCCAGCAATCCGGGACAGGGAACAAACTATGGCTACACCTTC
.,TRBJ2-4,.,TRBV9,CASSLSPGQNIQYF,TGTGCCAGCAGCCTAAGCCCAGGTCAAAACATTCAGTACTTC
TRBD1,TRBJ2-7,.,TRBV30,CAWSSTGDEQYF,TGTGCCTGGAGTTCGACAGGGGACGAGCAGTACTTC
.,TRBJ2-7,.,TRBV7-9,CASSLSYEQYF,TGTGCCAGCAGCTTATCTTACGAGCAGTACTTC
.,TRBJ2-7,.,TRBV27,CASSLAGQTYEQYF,TGTGCCAGCAGTTTAGCGGGACAGACCTACGAGCAGTACTTC
TRBD1,TRBJ1-6,.,TRBV19,CASSFQGQGAFSPLHF,TGTGCCAGTAGTTTTCAAGGACAGGGGGCTTTTTCACCCCTCCACTTT
.,TRBJ1-1,.,TRBV25-1,CASSEYSYTEAFF,TGTGCCAGCAGTGAATATAGCTACACTGAAGCTTTCTTT
TRBD2,TRBJ2-2,.,TRBV19,CASSIPGGSNTGELFF,TGTGCCAGTAGTATCCCCGGGGGGAGTAACACCGGGGAGCTGTTTTTT
.,TRBJ2-3,.,TRBV7-3,CASSSMGAPGTDTQYF,TGTGCCAGCAGCTCAATGGGGGCACCGGGCACAGATACGCAGTATTTT